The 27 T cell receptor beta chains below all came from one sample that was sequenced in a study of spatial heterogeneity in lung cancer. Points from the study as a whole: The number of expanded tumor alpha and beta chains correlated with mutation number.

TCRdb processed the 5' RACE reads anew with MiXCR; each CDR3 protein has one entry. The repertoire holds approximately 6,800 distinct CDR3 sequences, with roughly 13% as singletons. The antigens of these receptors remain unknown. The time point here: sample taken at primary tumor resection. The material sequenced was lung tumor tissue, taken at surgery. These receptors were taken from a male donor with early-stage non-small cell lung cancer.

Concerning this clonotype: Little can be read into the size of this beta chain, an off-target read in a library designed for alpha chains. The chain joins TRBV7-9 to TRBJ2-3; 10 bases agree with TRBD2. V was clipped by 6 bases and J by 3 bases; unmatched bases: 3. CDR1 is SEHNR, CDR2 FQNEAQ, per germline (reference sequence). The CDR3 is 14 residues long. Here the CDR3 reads CASRSSGSTDTQYF. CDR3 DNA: TGTGCCAGCAGGTCTAGCGGGAGTACAGATACGCAGTATTTT. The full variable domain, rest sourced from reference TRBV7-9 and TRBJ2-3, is DTGVSQNPRHKITKRGQNVTFRCDPISEHNRLYWYRQTLGQGPEFLTYFQNEAQLEKSRLLSDRFSAERPKGSFSTLEIQRTEQGDSAMYLCASRSSGSTDTQYFGPGTRLTVL.

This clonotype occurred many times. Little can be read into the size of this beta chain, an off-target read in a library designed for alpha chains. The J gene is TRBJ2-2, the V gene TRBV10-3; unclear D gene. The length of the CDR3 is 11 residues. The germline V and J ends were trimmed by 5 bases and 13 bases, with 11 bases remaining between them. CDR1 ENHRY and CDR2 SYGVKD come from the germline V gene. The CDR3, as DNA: TGTGCCATCAGTTCTTACCCTGTGCTGTTTTTT. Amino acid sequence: CAISSYPVLFF.

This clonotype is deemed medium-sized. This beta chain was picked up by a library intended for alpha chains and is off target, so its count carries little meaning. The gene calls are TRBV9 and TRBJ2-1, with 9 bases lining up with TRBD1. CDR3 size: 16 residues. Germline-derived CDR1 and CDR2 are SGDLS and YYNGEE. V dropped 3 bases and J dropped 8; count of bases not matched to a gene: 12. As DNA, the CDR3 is TGTGCCAGCAGCGCACAAACAGGGGGCTGGTACGATGAGCAGTTCTTC. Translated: CASSAQTGGWYDEQFF.

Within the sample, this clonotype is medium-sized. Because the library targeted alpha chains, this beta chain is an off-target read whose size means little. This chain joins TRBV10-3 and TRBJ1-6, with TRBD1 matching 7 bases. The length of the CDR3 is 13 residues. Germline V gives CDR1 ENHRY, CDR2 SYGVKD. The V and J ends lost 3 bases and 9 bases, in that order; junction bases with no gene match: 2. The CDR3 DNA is TGTGCCATCAGTGAAGACAGGGCTTCACCCCTCCACTTT. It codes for CAISEDRASPLHF.

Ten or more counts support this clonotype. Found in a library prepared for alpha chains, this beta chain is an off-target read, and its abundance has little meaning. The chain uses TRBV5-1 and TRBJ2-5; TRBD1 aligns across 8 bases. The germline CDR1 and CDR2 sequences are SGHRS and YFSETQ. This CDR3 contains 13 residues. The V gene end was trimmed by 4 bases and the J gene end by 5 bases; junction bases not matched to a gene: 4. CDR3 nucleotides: TGCGCCAGCAGCGGCGGGACAGGCGAGACCCAGTACTTC. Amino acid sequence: CASSGGTGETQYF.

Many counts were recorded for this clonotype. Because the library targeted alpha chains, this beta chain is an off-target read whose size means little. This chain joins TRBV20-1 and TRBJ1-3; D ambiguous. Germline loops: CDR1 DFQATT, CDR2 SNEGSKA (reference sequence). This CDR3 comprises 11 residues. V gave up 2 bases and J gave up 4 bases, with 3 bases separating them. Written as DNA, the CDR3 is TGCAGTGCTAGACGGGGAAACACCATATATTTT. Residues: CSARRGNTIYF.

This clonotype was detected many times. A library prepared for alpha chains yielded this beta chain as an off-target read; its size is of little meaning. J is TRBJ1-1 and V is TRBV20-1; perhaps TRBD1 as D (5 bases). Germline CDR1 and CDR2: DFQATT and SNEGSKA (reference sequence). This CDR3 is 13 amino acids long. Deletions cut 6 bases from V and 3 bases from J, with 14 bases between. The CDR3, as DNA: TGCAGTGCCATTTTGGGACGGTACACTGAAGCTTTCTTT. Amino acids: CSAILGRYTEAFF.

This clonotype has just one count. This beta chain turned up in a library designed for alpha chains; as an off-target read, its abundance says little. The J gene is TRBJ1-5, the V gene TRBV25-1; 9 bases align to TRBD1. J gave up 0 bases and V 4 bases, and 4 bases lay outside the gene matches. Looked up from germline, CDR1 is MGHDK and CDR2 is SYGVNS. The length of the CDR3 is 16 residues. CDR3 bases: TGTGCCAGCAGTGGGACAGGGGTCTATAGCAATCAGCCCCAGCATTTT. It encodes CASSGTGVYSNQPQHF.

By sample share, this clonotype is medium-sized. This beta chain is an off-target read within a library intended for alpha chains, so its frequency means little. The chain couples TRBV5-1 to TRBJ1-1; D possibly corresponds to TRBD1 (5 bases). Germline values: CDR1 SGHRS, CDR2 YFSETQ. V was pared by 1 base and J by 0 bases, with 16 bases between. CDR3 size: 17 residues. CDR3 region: CASSLIPPGRMNTEAFF. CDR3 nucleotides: TGCGCCAGCAGCTTGATCCCGCCGGGACGGATGAACACTGAAGCTTTCTTT.

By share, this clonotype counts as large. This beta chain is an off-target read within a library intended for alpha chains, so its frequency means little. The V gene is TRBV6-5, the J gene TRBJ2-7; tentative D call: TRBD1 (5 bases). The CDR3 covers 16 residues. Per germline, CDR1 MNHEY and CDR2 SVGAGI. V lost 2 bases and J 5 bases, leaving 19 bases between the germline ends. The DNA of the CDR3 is TGTGCCAGCAGTTACCGCATCCCCCGACAGAGCCACGAGCAGTACTTC. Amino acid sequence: CASSYRIPRQSHEQYF.

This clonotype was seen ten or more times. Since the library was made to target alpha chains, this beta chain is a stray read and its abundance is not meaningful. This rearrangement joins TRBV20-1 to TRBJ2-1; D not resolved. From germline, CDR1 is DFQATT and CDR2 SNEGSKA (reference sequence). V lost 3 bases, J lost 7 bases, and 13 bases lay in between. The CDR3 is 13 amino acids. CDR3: CSARGFPENEQFF. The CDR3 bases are TGCAGTGCTAGGGGATTCCCCGAAAATGAGCAGTTCTTC.

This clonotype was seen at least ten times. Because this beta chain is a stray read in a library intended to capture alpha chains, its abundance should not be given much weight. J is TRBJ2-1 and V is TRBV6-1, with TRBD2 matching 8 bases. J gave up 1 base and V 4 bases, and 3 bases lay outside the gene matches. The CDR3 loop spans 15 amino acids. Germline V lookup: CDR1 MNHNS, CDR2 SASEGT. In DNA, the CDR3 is TGTGCCAGCAGTGTGATAGCGGGGTCCTACAATGAGCAGTTCTTC. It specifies CASSVIAGSYNEQFF.

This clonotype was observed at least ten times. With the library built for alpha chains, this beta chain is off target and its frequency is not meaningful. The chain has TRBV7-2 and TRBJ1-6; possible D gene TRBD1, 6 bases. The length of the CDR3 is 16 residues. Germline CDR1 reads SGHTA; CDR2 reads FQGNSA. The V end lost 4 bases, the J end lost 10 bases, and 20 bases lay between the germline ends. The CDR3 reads CASSYGGGRVLSPLHF. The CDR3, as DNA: TGTGCCAGCAGCTATGGTGGGGGCCGGGTATTATCACCCCTCCACTTT.

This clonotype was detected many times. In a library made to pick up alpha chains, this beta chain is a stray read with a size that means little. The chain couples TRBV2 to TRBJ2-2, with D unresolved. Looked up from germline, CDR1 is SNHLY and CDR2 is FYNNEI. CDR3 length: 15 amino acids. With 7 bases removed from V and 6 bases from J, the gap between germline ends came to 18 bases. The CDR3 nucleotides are TGTGCCAGCATCGGTGGAACGGCGGTGGCCGGGGAGCTGTTTTTT. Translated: CASIGGTAVAGELFF.

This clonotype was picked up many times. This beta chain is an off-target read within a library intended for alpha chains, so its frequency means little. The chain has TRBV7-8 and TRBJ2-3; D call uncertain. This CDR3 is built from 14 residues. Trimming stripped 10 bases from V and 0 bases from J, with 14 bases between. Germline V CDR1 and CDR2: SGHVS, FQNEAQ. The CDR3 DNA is TGTGCCACCAAGGCGTCAGTTAGCACAGATACGCAGTATTTT. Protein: CATKASVSTDTQYF.

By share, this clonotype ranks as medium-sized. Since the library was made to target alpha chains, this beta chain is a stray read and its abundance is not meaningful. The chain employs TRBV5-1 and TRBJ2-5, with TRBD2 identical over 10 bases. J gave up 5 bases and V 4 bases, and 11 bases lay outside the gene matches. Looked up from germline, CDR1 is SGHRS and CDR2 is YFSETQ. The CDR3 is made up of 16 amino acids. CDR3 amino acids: CASSPRSGRAWETQYF. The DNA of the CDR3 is TGCGCCAGCAGCCCTAGGAGCGGGAGGGCCTGGGAGACCCAGTACTTC.

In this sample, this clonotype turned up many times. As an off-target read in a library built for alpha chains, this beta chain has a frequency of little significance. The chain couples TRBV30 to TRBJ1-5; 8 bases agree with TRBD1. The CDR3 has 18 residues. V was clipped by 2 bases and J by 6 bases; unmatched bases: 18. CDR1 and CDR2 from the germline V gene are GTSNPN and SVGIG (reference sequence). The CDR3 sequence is CAWSFWTGLGERVQPQHF. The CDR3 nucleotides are TGTGCCTGGAGTTTCTGGACAGGGCTGGGTGAGCGGGTTCAGCCCCAGCATTTT.

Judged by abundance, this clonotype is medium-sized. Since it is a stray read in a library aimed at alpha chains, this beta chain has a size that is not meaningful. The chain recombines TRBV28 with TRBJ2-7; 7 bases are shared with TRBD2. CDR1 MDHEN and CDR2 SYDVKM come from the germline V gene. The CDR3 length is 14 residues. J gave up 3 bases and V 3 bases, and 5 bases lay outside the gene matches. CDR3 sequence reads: CASSLQAGFYEQYF. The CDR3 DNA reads TGTGCCAGCAGTTTGCAAGCGGGATTCTACGAGCAGTACTTC.

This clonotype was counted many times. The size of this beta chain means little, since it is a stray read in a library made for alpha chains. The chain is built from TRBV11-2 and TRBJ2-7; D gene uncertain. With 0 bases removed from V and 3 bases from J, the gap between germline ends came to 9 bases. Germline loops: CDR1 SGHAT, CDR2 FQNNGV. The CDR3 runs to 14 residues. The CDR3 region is CASSLDTGYYEQYV. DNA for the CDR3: TGTGCCAGCAGCTTAGATACGGGCTACTACGAGCAGTACGTC.

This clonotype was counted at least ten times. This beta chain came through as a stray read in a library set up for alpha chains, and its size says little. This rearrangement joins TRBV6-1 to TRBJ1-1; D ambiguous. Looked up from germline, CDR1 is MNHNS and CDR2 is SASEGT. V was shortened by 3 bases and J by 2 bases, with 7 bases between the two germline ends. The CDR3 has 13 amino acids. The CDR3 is CASSDGRNTEAFF. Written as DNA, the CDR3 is TGTGCCAGCAGTGACGGCAGAAACACTGAAGCTTTCTTT.

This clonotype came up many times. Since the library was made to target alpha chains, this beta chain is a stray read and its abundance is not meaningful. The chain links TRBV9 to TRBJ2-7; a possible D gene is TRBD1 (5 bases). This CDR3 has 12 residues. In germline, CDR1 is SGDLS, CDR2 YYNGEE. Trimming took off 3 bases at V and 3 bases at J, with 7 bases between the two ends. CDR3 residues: CASSGRVYEQYF. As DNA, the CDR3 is TGTGCCAGCAGCGGCAGGGTCTACGAGCAGTACTTC.

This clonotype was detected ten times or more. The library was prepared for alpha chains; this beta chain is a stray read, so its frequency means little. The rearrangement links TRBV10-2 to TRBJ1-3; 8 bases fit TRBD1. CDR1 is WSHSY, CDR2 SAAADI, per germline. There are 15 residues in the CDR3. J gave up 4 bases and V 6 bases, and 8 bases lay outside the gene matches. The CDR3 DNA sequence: TGCGCCAGCAGAGACAGGGGTGAATTCGGAAACACCATATATTTT. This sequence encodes CASRDRGEFGNTIYF.

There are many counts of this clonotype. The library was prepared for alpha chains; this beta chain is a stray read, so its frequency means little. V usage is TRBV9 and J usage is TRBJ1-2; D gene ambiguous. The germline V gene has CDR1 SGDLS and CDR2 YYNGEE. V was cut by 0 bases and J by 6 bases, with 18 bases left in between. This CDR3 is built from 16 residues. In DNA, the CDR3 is TGTGCCAGCAGCGTAGAGGCAGCGTCGGTAACAGATGGCTACACCTTC. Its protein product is CASSVEAASVTDGYTF. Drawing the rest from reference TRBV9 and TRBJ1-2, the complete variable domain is DSGVTQTPKHLITATGQRVTLRCSPRSGDLSVYWYQQSLDQGLQFLIQYYNGEERAKGNILERFSAQQFPDLHSELNLSSLELGDSALYFCASSVEAASVTDGYTFGSGTRLTVV.

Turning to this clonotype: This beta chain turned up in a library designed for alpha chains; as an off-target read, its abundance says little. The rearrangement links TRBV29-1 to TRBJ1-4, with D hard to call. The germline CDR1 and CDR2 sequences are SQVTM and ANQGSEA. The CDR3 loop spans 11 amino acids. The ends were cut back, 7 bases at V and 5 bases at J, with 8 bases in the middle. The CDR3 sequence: CSARSNEKLFF. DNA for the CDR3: TGCAGCGCCAGGAGCAATGAAAAACTGTTTTTT.

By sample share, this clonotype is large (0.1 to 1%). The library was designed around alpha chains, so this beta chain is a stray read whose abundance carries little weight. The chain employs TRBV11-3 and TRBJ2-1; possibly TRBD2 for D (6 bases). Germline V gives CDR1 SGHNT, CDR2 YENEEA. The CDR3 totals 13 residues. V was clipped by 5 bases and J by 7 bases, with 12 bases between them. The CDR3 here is CASSGNGRNEQFF. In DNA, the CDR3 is TGTGCCAGCAGCGGGAATGGGAGGAATGAGCAGTTCTTC.

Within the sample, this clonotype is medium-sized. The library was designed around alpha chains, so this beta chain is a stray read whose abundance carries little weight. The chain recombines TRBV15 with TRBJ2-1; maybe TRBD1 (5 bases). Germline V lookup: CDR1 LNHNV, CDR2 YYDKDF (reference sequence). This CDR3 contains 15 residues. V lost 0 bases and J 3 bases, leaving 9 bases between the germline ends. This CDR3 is CATSREQGYYNEQFF. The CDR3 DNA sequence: TGTGCCACCAGCAGAGAGCAGGGATACTACAATGAGCAGTTCTTC.

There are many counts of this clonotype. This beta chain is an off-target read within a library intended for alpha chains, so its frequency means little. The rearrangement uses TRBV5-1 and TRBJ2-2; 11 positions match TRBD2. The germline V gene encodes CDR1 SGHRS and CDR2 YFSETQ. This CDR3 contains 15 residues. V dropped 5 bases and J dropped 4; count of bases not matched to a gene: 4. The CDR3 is CASRSLAGGTGELFF. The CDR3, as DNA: TGCGCCAGCAGATCTCTAGCGGGAGGCACCGGGGAGCTGTTTTTT.